The rows below give T cell receptor beta chains drawn from one sample of a study of CD8+CD57+ T cells in acquired aplastic anemia. MiXCR, run by TCRdb on the reads, gives a single entry per CDR3 protein. The sample has 400,000 to 500,000 distinct CDR3 sequences, 55% to 75% seen once. The specimen sequenced was sorted CD4+, CD8+, or CD8+CD57+ T cells (not recorded which) from PBMCs. All receptors come from a human donor in good health, serving as a control. CDR3s include the opening cysteine and the closing phenylalanine or tryptophan. The order of the fields is V gene, D gene, J gene, clone size, CDR3 DNA, CDR3 protein. The D gene is left open where the match is weak. Some rows mark clone size as missing; the rest say once, few, many or name a class of expanded clone.

v_call: TRBV7-9; d_call: -; j_call: TRBJ2-7; clone_size: -; cdr3_nt: TGTGCCAGCAGCAGCCGGGACGCCTACGAGCAGTACTTC; cdr3_aa: CASSSRDAYEQYF
v_call: TRBV9; d_call: -; j_call: TRBJ2-1; clone_size: -; cdr3_nt: TGTGCCAGCAGCGTAGGGACTAGGAGTGGGGGGCCTGGTGAGCAGTTCTTC; cdr3_aa: CASSVGTRSGGPGEQFF
v_call: TRBV19; d_call: -; j_call: TRBJ1-3; clone_size: -; cdr3_nt: TGTGCCAGTCGGTCAGCGAGGCGCCAGCCAAACACCATATATTTT; cdr3_aa: CASRSARRQPNTIYF
v_call: TRBV5-4; d_call: -; j_call: TRBJ2-2; clone_size: -; cdr3_nt: TGTGCCAGCAGCTTGAAGGGAAAGAACACCGGGGAGCTGTTTTTT; cdr3_aa: CASSLKGKNTGELFF
v_call: TRBV7-2; d_call: -; j_call: TRBJ1-1; clone_size: -; cdr3_nt: TGTGCCAGCAGCTTACAACGACCTAGCACAGATACGCAGGAAGCTTTCTTT; cdr3_aa: CASSLQRPSTDTQEAFF
v_call: TRBV3-1; d_call: -; j_call: TRBJ1-2; clone_size: many; cdr3_nt: TGTGCCAGCAGCCAAGCGGTTGGGGACCGGGGCTATGGCTACACCTTC; cdr3_aa: CASSQAVGDRGYGYTF
v_call: TRBV5-6; d_call: TRBD1; j_call: TRBJ1-6; clone_size: once; cdr3_nt: TGTGCCAGCAGCAAGACAGGGGATTCACCCCTCCACTTT; cdr3_aa: CASSKTGDSPLHF
v_call: TRBV6-6; d_call: TRBD1; j_call: TRBJ2-1; clone_size: -; cdr3_nt: TGTGCCAGCACAGGGGACAGGGGCTACAATGAGCAGTTCTTC; cdr3_aa: CASTGDRGYNEQFF
v_call: TRBV20-1; d_call: -; j_call: TRBJ2-7; clone_size: -; cdr3_nt: TGCAGTGCTAGGATGGCTAATGAAAAATACGAGCAGTACTTC; cdr3_aa: CSARMANEKYEQYF
v_call: TRBV12-3/TRBV12-4; d_call: -; j_call: TRBJ1-2; clone_size: -; cdr3_nt: TGTGCCAGCAGATCGGACGGCCAAGGTTATGGCTACACCTTC; cdr3_aa: CASRSDGQGYGYTF
v_call: TRBV7-2; d_call: -; j_call: TRBJ1-1; clone_size: -; cdr3_nt: TGTGCCAGCAGCTTAGAAGGGGCCGTCAATCAGCCTTTGTTT; cdr3_aa: CASSLEGAVNQPLF
v_call: TRBV5-1; d_call: -; j_call: TRBJ2-5; clone_size: -; cdr3_nt: TGCGCCAGCAGCAGCGGGTCCTCGGCGGAGTACTTC; cdr3_aa: CASSSGSSAEYF
v_call: TRBV7-3; d_call: TRBD1; j_call: TRBJ1-6; clone_size: many; cdr3_nt: TGTGCCAGCAGCTTAAGGGACAGGGGTTCACCCCTCCACTTT; cdr3_aa: CASSLRDRGSPLHF
v_call: TRBV20-1; d_call: -; j_call: TRBJ1-1; clone_size: once; cdr3_nt: TGCAGTTTCCGGCAGGAAATGAACACTGAAGCTTTCTTT; cdr3_aa: CSFRQEMNTEAFF
v_call: TRBV9; d_call: TRBD2; j_call: TRBJ2-2; clone_size: -; cdr3_nt: TGTGCCAGCAGCTTTAGCGGGGGGGCGGTCTTCGGGGAGCTGTTTTTT; cdr3_aa: CASSFSGGAVFGELFF
v_call: TRBV20-1; d_call: -; j_call: TRBJ2-7; clone_size: -; cdr3_nt: TGCAGTGCTAGGTATTCGCGGTGGACCAAGTACTTC; cdr3_aa: CSARYSRWTKYF
v_call: TRBV7-8; d_call: -; j_call: TRBJ2-7; clone_size: many; cdr3_nt: TGTGCCAGCAGCAGAGACAGTAGCTCCTACGAGCAGTACTTC; cdr3_aa: CASSRDSSSYEQYF
v_call: TRBV7-2; d_call: -; j_call: TRBJ2-5; clone_size: -; cdr3_nt: TGTGCCAGCAGCGTAGGACTAACGGAGCCCCAGTACTTC; cdr3_aa: CASSVGLTEPQYF
v_call: TRBV9; d_call: -; j_call: TRBJ1-5; clone_size: once; cdr3_nt: TGTGCCAGCAGTCCCGGGGGTGGAGGCAATCCGCCCCAGCATTTT; cdr3_aa: CASSPGGGGNPPQHF
v_call: TRBV10-3; d_call: -; j_call: TRBJ1-4; clone_size: -; cdr3_nt: TGTGCCATCCAGGACAGAGCGGATGAAAAACTGTTTTTT; cdr3_aa: CAIQDRADEKLFF
v_call: TRBV20-1; d_call: -; j_call: TRBJ2-3; clone_size: -; cdr3_nt: TGCAGTGCTAGAGGGGACGGCTCTAACTATTTT; cdr3_aa: CSARGDGSNYF
v_call: TRBV19; d_call: -; j_call: TRBJ2-2; clone_size: -; cdr3_nt: TGTGCCAGCACCGGGCAGGGTGATATGCCCCGGCACCTGTTTTTT; cdr3_aa: CASTGQGDMPRHLFF
v_call: TRBV29-1; d_call: -; j_call: TRBJ1-6; clone_size: -; cdr3_nt: TGCAGCGTTAGGACGGCGGGTCTTAATTCACCCCTCCACTTT; cdr3_aa: CSVRTAGLNSPLHF
v_call: TRBV20-1; d_call: -; j_call: TRBJ1-6; clone_size: -; cdr3_nt: TGCAGTGCTAAAGGGCTCAGGGCTAGTTCCCTCCACTTT; cdr3_aa: CSAKGLRASSLHF
v_call: TRBV20-1; d_call: TRBD1; j_call: TRBJ1-1; clone_size: many; cdr3_nt: TGCAGTGCTAGCCAGGGGGACACTGAAGCTTTCTTT; cdr3_aa: CSASQGDTEAFF
v_call: TRBV2; d_call: -; j_call: TRBJ2-7; clone_size: -; cdr3_nt: TGTGCCAGCAGTCGCGGAGTCTACGAGCAGTACTTC; cdr3_aa: CASSRGVYEQYF
v_call: TRBV7-3; d_call: TRBD1; j_call: TRBJ2-7; clone_size: -; cdr3_nt: TGTGCCAGTCAGGGACAGGGGAACGAGCAGTACTTC; cdr3_aa: CASQGQGNEQYF
v_call: TRBV9; d_call: -; j_call: TRBJ1-1; clone_size: -; cdr3_nt: TGTGCCAGCAGCTTAGATTCAGGGTCGACCACTCACGCTTTCTTT; cdr3_aa: CASSLDSGSTTHAFF
v_call: TRBV7-2; d_call: TRBD1; j_call: TRBJ1-1; clone_size: once; cdr3_nt: TGTGCCAGCAGCAACGTACAGGGGGTCACTGAAGCTTTCTTT; cdr3_aa: CASSNVQGVTEAFF
v_call: TRBV29-1; d_call: -; j_call: TRBJ2-1; clone_size: -; cdr3_nt: TGCGGCGTTAGGTTGGGACGCTCCGATAATGAGCAGTTCTTC; cdr3_aa: CGVRLGRSDNEQFF
v_call: TRBV5-6; d_call: -; j_call: TRBJ1-2; clone_size: -; cdr3_nt: TGTGCCAGCAGTGTACAGGAGGCGCTTTTC; cdr3_aa: CASSVQEALF
v_call: TRBV7-4; d_call: -; j_call: TRBJ2-3; clone_size: -; cdr3_nt: TGTGCCAGCAGCTTACGACAGGCGGGTACAGATACGTTCTATTTT; cdr3_aa: CASSLRQAGTDTFYF
v_call: TRBV7-9; d_call: -; j_call: TRBJ2-1; clone_size: -; cdr3_nt: TGTGCCAGCAGCTTATCGGGGGGCACGCAGTTCTTC; cdr3_aa: CASSLSGGTQFF
v_call: TRBV19; d_call: -; j_call: TRBJ1-2; clone_size: -; cdr3_nt: TGTGCCAGCAGGGATAAGGAGGGGCCCAACTATGGCTACACCTTC; cdr3_aa: CASRDKEGPNYGYTF
v_call: TRBV7-2; d_call: -; j_call: TRBJ1-1; clone_size: -; cdr3_nt: TGTGCCAGCAGCATCCGGGCCGGAACCATTTTTGCACAATTT; cdr3_aa: CASSIRAGTIFAQF
v_call: TRBV10-3; d_call: -; j_call: TRBJ2-3; clone_size: many; cdr3_nt: TGTGCCATCACCAGAGGACGGAGCACAGATACGCAGTATTTT; cdr3_aa: CAITRGRSTDTQYF
v_call: TRBV7-3; d_call: -; j_call: TRBJ2-5; clone_size: -; cdr3_nt: TGTGCCAGCAGCCCCGGGGCCGGGACACCGTACGAGCAGCAGTACTTC; cdr3_aa: CASSPGAGTPYEQQYF
v_call: TRBV7-3; d_call: TRBD2; j_call: TRBJ2-3; clone_size: -; cdr3_nt: TGTGCCAGCAGCTTAGAGGGAGGGACCGACGAGACGTACTATTTT; cdr3_aa: CASSLEGGTDETYYF
v_call: TRBV5-1; d_call: -; j_call: TRBJ2-1; clone_size: -; cdr3_nt: TGCGCCAGCAGGAGGGTCGCGTACAATGAGCAGTTCTTC; cdr3_aa: CASRRVAYNEQFF
v_call: TRBV5-1; d_call: TRBD1; j_call: TRBJ2-5; clone_size: -; cdr3_nt: TGCGCCAGCAGTCGTCAACGAGGACAGGAAGAGACCCAGTACTTC; cdr3_aa: CASSRQRGQEETQYF
v_call: TRBV6-5; d_call: -; j_call: TRBJ1-3; clone_size: many; cdr3_nt: TGTGCCAGCAGTTACTCGTCCCAGGGAAACACCATATATTTT; cdr3_aa: CASSYSSQGNTIYF
v_call: TRBV13; d_call: -; j_call: TRBJ2-7; clone_size: many; cdr3_nt: TGTGCCAGCAGCAGCGGAGAGGGCCCCTACGAGCAGTACTTC; cdr3_aa: CASSSGEGPYEQYF
v_call: TRBV6-2/TRBV6-3; d_call: -; j_call: TRBJ2-1; clone_size: many; cdr3_nt: TGTGCCAGCAGTCGGAGTAATGAGCAGTTCTTC; cdr3_aa: CASSRSNEQFF
v_call: TRBV11-3; d_call: -; j_call: TRBJ2-7; clone_size: -; cdr3_nt: TGTGCCAGCAGCTTAGGTATGTCAAACTCCTACGAGCAGTACTTC; cdr3_aa: CASSLGMSNSYEQYF
v_call: TRBV7-2; d_call: -; j_call: TRBJ2-7; clone_size: -; cdr3_nt: TGTGCCAGCAGCTTAAGGGAGACAGATCGCGAGCAGTACTTC; cdr3_aa: CASSLRETDREQYF
v_call: TRBV2; d_call: -; j_call: TRBJ2-1; clone_size: once; cdr3_nt: TGCGCCAGTAGTGCTAGAGGGGTAGCCGACAATGAGCAGTTCTTC; cdr3_aa: CASSARGVADNEQFF
v_call: TRBV30; d_call: TRBD2; j_call: TRBJ2-7; clone_size: -; cdr3_nt: TGTGCCTGGAGTGTACCTAGCGGGGGGCCGTACGAGCAGTACTTC; cdr3_aa: CAWSVPSGGPYEQYF
v_call: TRBV20-1; d_call: -; j_call: TRBJ1-1; clone_size: -; cdr3_nt: TGCAGTGCTAGTCCTACAGGGTACGAAGCTTTCTTT; cdr3_aa: CSASPTGYEAFF
v_call: TRBV9; d_call: -; j_call: TRBJ1-6; clone_size: -; cdr3_nt: TGTGCCAGCAGCCGTCCGCGACGGTGTGGAAACTCACCCCTCCACTTT; cdr3_aa: CASSRPRRCGNSPLHF
v_call: TRBV7-3; d_call: -; j_call: TRBJ1-1; clone_size: few; cdr3_nt: TGTGCCAGCAGCTTAACGCCACACACTGAAGCTTTCTTT; cdr3_aa: CASSLTPHTEAFF
v_call: TRBV7-8; d_call: -; j_call: TRBJ2-2; clone_size: many; cdr3_nt: TGTGCCAGCAGCTTACGGGCAGGGGATGCCACCGGGGAGCTGTTTTTT; cdr3_aa: CASSLRAGDATGELFF
v_call: TRBV7-6; d_call: -; j_call: TRBJ2-2; clone_size: -; cdr3_nt: TGTGCCAGCAGCCATAACACCGGGGAGCTGTTTTTT; cdr3_aa: CASSHNTGELFF
v_call: TRBV6-5; d_call: -; j_call: TRBJ1-5; clone_size: many; cdr3_nt: TGTGCCAGCAGTTACGGGCTACCTAGCAATCAGCCCCAGCATTTT; cdr3_aa: CASSYGLPSNQPQHF
v_call: TRBV20-1; d_call: -; j_call: TRBJ1-2; clone_size: -; cdr3_nt: TGCAGTGCGAGAGGGACCAACTATGCATACACCTTC; cdr3_aa: CSARGTNYAYTF
v_call: TRBV7-9; d_call: -; j_call: TRBJ1-2; clone_size: -; cdr3_nt: TGTGCCAGCATCCTTGAGGGGGACTTGGGCTACACCTTC; cdr3_aa: CASILEGDLGYTF
v_call: TRBV20-1; d_call: -; j_call: TRBJ2-7; clone_size: -; cdr3_nt: TGCAGTGCTAGGGACGGACAGATCTACGAGCAGTACTTC; cdr3_aa: CSARDGQIYEQYF
v_call: TRBV10-2; d_call: TRBD1; j_call: TRBJ1-2; clone_size: -; cdr3_nt: TGTGCCAGCAGTGCCCGCGGGACAGGGAGTTTTGGCTACACCTTC; cdr3_aa: CASSARGTGSFGYTF